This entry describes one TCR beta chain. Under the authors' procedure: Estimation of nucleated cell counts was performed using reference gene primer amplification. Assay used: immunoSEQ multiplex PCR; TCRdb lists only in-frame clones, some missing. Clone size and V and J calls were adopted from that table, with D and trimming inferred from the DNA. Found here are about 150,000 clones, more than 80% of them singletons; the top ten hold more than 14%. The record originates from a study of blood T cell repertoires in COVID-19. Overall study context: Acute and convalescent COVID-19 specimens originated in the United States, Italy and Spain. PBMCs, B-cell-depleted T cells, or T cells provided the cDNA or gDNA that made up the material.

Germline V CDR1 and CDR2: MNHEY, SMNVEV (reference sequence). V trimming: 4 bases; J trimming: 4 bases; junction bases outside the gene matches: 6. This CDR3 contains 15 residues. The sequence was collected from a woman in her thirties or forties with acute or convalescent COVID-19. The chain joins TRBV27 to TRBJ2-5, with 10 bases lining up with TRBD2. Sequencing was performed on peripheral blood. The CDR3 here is CASSSWTSGRETQYF. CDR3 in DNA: TGTGCCAGCAGTTCGTGGACTAGCGGACGAGAGACCCAGTACTTC.